The clone carrying this T cell receptor beta chain was seen a handful of times. Its antigen is as yet unknown. TCRdb reprocessed the 5' RACE reads with MiXCR, giving one entry per CDR3 protein. The sample contains approximately 330,000 distinct CDR3 sequences, over 3.5% of which appear only once. This CDR3 spans 14 amino acids. The trim removed 7 bases at V and 1 base at J, leaving 6 bases unmatched. Germline assignment: CDR1 MNHEY and CDR2 SMNVEV (reference sequence). This sample is drawn from a study of T cells after yellow fever vaccination. Broader study findings: The booster saw the reappearance of most primary-vaccination clones (approximately 97% CD4, 88% CD8). There was a possibility that FACS-sorted repertoires contained abundant clonotypes contaminating from the bulk population.

This specimen was PBMCs, taken 5 days after the yellow fever booster vaccination. The chain has TRBV27 and TRBJ1-1; 7 bases are shared with TRBD1. The TCR sequence derives from a man aged 18 to 30 who received the YFV17D yellow fever vaccine. CDR3 region: CASTLRTGNTEAFF. In DNA, the CDR3 is TGTGCCAGCACCTTGCGGACAGGGAACACTGAAGCTTTCTTT.